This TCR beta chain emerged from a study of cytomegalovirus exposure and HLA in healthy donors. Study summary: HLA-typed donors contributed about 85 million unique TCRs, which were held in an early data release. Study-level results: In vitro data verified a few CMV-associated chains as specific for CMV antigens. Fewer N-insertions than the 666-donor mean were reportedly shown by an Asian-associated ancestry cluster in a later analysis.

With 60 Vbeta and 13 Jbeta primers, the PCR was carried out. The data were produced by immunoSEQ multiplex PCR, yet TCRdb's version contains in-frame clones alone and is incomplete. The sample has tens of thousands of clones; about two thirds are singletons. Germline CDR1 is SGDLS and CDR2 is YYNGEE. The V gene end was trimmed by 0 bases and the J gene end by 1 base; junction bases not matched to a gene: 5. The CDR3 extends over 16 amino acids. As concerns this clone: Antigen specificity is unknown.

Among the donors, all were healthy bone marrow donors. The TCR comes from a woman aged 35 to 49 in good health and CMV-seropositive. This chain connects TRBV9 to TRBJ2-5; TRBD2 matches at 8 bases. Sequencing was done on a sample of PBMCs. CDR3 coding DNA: TGTGCCAGCAGCGTAGGGGCCAGCGGGGGCCAAGAGACCCAGTACTTC. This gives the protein CASSVGASGGQETQYF. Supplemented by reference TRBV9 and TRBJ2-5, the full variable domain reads DSGVTQTPKHLITATGQRVTLRCSPRSGDLSVYWYQQSLDQGLQFLIQYYNGEERAKGNILERFSAQQFPDLHSELNLSSLELGDSALYFCASSVGASGGQETQYFGPGTRLLVL.